The rows below give T cell receptor beta chains drawn from one sample of a study of Tregs in tolerant kidney transplant recipients. Profiling relied on immunoSEQ multiplex PCR, and the TCRdb table lists in-frame clones only, not all of them. The sample consists of about 83,000 clones, more than 95% of them appearing once. Sample: CD4+ T cells from blood, taken before the transplant. The receptors shown here come from a human donor who received a combined kidney and bone marrow transplant. Each CDR3 is given with its conserved first and last residue. A D gene is named only where the DNA matches it firmly. For some rows the clone size is stated as once, few or many, or as a class when expanded; others skip it.

NA	TRBJ2-5	NA	TRBV19	CASSIRDQETQYF	TGTGCCAGTAGTATCAGGGATCAAGAGACCCAGTACTTC
NA	TRBJ1-1	NA	TRBV29-1	CSAPLNLGTEAFF	TGCAGCGCACCATTAAACCTCGGGACTGAAGCTTTCTTT
NA	TRBJ2-5	TRBD2	TRBV9	CASSVAGGHGETQYF	TGTGCCAGCAGCGTAGCGGGAGGACACGGGGAGACCCAGTACTTC
NA	TRBJ2-7	TRBD1	TRBV27	CASSSTGTGGYEQYF	TGTGCCAGCAGTTCAACCGGGACAGGGGGTTACGAGCAGTACTTC
NA	TRBJ1-5	TRBD1	TRBV5-1	CASSTDRDQPQHF	TGCGCCAGCAGCACGGACAGGGATCAGCCCCAGCATTTT
NA	TRBJ2-1	NA	TRBV19	CASSIGSTYNEQFF	TGTGCCAGTAGTATTGGGAGTACCTACAATGAGCAGTTCTTC
NA	TRBJ2-7	TRBD2	TRBV27	CASSLLAGGSSYEQYF	TGTGCCAGCAGCCTGCTAGCGGGGGGTAGCTCCTACGAGCAGTACTTC
NA	TRBJ2-7	NA	TRBV11-3	CASSFLYPRHCYEQYF	TGTGCCAGCAGCTTTCTCTACCCGCGACACTGCTACGAGCAGTACTTC
once	TRBJ1-1	NA	TRBV5-1	CASSLQTVGTEAFF	TGCGCCAGCAGCTTGCAGACAGTTGGCACTGAAGCTTTCTTT
NA	TRBJ2-4	NA	TRBV19	CASSPGDGHLAKNIQYF	TGTGCCAGTAGTCCAGGGGACGGGCATCTAGCCAAAAACATTCAGTACTTC
NA	TRBJ2-1	NA	TRBV29-1	CSVELAARVYNEQFF	TGCAGCGTTGAATTGGCAGCGAGAGTGTACAATGAGCAGTTCTTC